This T cell receptor (beta chain) was found in a study of cytomegalovirus exposure and HLA in healthy donors. Notes on this clone: Its antigen is still unknown.

The CDR3 runs to 19 residues. Trimming shortened V by 0 bases and J by 6 bases, and 21 bases separated the two germline ends. Per germline, CDR1 PRHDT and CDR2 FYEKMQ (reference sequence). Amplification used 60 Vbeta primers and 13 Jbeta primers. The data were produced by immunoSEQ multiplex PCR, yet TCRdb's version contains in-frame clones alone and is incomplete. The data contain 100,000 to 150,000 clones, roughly four fifths of them singletons. Study-wide results and limits: Later analysis associated a missense DCLRE1C variant with TCR beta V- and J-gene trimming. There were approximately 150 TCR beta chains listed as cytomegalovirus-associated.

This clonotype was sampled from a woman between 50 and 59 years old in good health and CMV-seropositive. This chain uses TRBV13 with TRBJ1-6, with D perhaps matching TRBD1 (6 bases). Material: PBMCs. The CDR3 DNA follows: TGTGCCAGCAGCTTAGGCGGTAGGGGGGGCAAGCTTCTTAATTCACCCCTCCACTTT. It is translated as CASSLGGRGGKLLNSPLHF.